In this sample, the clone carrying this T cell receptor beta chain turned up once. This sample stems from a study of T cells in Graves' hyperthyroidism and ophthalmopathy. Study background: Peripheral blood samples were taken at initial diagnosis, prior to any treatment.

The CDR3 runs to 15 residues. Germline V lookup: CDR1 SQVTM, CDR2 ANQGSEA. RNA transcripts provided the source from which TCR beta CDR3 regions were amplified. In the first-round RT-PCR of the TCR CDR3, the HTBI primer set was used. TCRdb reprocessed the multiplex PCR reads with MiXCR, giving one entry per CDR3 protein. The sample holds some 800,000 distinct CDR3 sequences; about 38% are singletons and the top ten take approximately 10%. This sequence originates from a man younger than 30 with Graves' hyperthyroidism. The source material was blood. This sequence joins TRBV29-1 and TRBJ2-7; 10 bases line up with TRBD2. CDR3 in amino acids: CASSQLLAGRYEQYF. The CDR3 DNA reads as TGCGCCAGCAGCCAGTTACTAGCGGGACGATACGAGCAGTACTTC.